These 22 T cell receptor beta chains were all obtained from the same sample, sequenced in a study of technical replicates of blood from a few donors. TCRdb's table, derived via immunoSEQ multiplex PCR, lists solely in-frame clones and lacks some. The data contain fewer than 100,000 clones, under 95% of them seen just once; the ten biggest clones take up roughly 0.27%. Material for sequencing was T cells isolated from PBMCs. Receptor source: a human donor in good health.

This clone was detected only a few times. In DNA, the CDR3 is TGTGCCAGCAGCTTAGCAAACAGGGCTTTCTTT. Translated: CASSLANRAFF. V gene TRBV7-9 combines with J gene TRBJ1-1; TRBD1 might be the D (5 bases). Germline V gene lookup returns CDR1 SEHNR and CDR2 FQNEAQ (reference sequence). The V end lost 0 bases, the J end lost 11 bases, and 7 bases lay between the germline ends. The CDR3 has 11 residues.

This chain joins TRBV11-3 and TRBJ1-1; D possibly corresponds to TRBD1 (6 bases). V was pared by 5 bases and J by 8 bases, with 18 bases between. In germline, CDR1 is SGHNT, CDR2 YENEEA. This CDR3 is 14 amino acids long. The CDR3 region is CASSPRVGDKEAFF. Here the CDR3 DNA reads TGTGCCAGCAGCCCACGTGTGGGGGACAAGGAAGCTTTCTTT.

The chain employs TRBV2 and TRBJ1-4, with D hard to call. The germline V gene has CDR1 SNHLY and CDR2 FYNNEI. The CDR3 length is 14 residues. V was pared by 8 bases and J by 7 bases, with 17 bases between. The CDR3 nucleotides read TGTGCCAGCGAGGGCGAGTCCGAGGGTGAAAAACTGTTTTTT. It is translated as CASEGESEGEKLFF. Full variable domain (remainder filled in from reference TRBV2 and TRBJ1-4): EPEVTQTPSHQVTQMGQEVILRCVPISNHLYFYWYRQILGQKVEFLVSFYNNEISEKSEIFDDQFSVERPDGSNFTLKIRSTKLEDSAMYFCASEGESEGEKLFFGSGTQLSVL.

The CDR3 loop is CASSLQGASTDTQYF. The CDR3 DNA is TGTGCCAGCTCACTTCAGGGTGCGAGCACAGATACGCAGTATTTT. The chain employs TRBV18 and TRBJ2-3; D possibly corresponds to TRBD1 (5 bases). Germline V gene lookup returns CDR1 KGHSH and CDR2 LQKENI. V was shortened by 4 bases and J by 0 bases, with 11 bases between the two germline ends. This CDR3 comprises 15 residues.

This sequence joins TRBV6-5 and TRBJ1-1; TRBD1 might be the D (5 bases). V dropped 8 bases and J dropped 6 bases, with 19 bases sitting between them. Germline V gene lookup returns CDR1 MNHEY and CDR2 SVGAGI. This CDR3 has 14 residues. The CDR3 DNA follows: TGTGCCAGCCAATTAGTCCGGGGGAGTCCTGAAGCTTTCTTT. Translation gives CASQLVRGSPEAFF.

This sequence joins TRBV4-1 and TRBJ2-1, with D perhaps matching TRBD1 (5 bases). Germline CDR1 reads MGHRA; CDR2 reads YSYEKL. V lost 0 bases and J 9 bases, leaving 21 bases between the germline ends. The CDR3 spans 17 residues. The CDR3 region is CASSQDLNLGVGVEQFF. The CDR3 DNA sequence: TGCGCCAGCAGCCAAGACCTAAATCTAGGGGTTGGAGTTGAGCAGTTCTTC.

V gene TRBV7-9 combines with J gene TRBJ2-7; D unresolved. The CDR3 length is 16 residues. The germline gives CDR1 SEHNR, CDR2 FQNEAQ (reference sequence). V was cut by 5 bases and J by 5 bases, with 22 bases left in between. The CDR3 DNA sequence: TGTGCCAGCAGCCGACTTTCCGATTCTCGATTACACGAGCAGTACTTC. Translating gives CASSRLSDSRLHEQYF.

This chain uses TRBV9 with TRBJ2-5; the D is unclear. There are 15 residues in the CDR3. Trimming took 6 bases from V and 5 from J, leaving 20 bases between them. Per germline, CDR1 SGDLS and CDR2 YYNGEE. The CDR3 loop is CASTQAQTPDETQYF. DNA for the CDR3: TGTGCCAGCACCCAAGCCCAGACTCCGGATGAGACCCAGTACTTC.

V is TRBV11-1 and J is TRBJ2-2, with D perhaps TRBD2 (7 bases). Per the germline V gene, CDR1 is SGHAT and CDR2 is FQDESV (reference sequence). The V end lost 5 bases, the J end lost 5 bases, and 15 bases lay between the germline ends. The CDR3 is 15 amino acids. CDR3 bases: TGTGCCAGCAGCCCCAGGGGAGGGCGGACCGGGGAGCTGTTTTTT. This codes for CASSPRGGRTGELFF.

The chain combines TRBV6-1 with TRBJ2-1, with D tentatively TRBD1 (6 bases). V lost 6 bases and J lost 4, with 13 bases in between. From germline, CDR1 is MNHNS and CDR2 SASEGT. This CDR3 is built from 14 residues. CDR3: CASRSGTLYNEQFF. The CDR3 DNA follows: TGTGCCAGCAGATCAGGGACACTATACAATGAGCAGTTCTTC.

The chain links TRBV7-9 to TRBJ1-4; 7 nucleotides match TRBD1. In germline, CDR1 is SEHNR, CDR2 FQNEAQ (reference sequence). Losses at the gene ends were 5 bases for V and 5 bases for J; bases not matched to a gene: 11. The CDR3 is 16 amino acids. CDR3 sequence reads: CASSGIYVQGNEKLFF. CDR3 sequence (DNA): TGTGCCAGCAGCGGAATTTACGTACAGGGGAATGAAAAACTGTTTTTT.

This chain links TRBV11-2 with TRBJ2-2, with 9 nucleotides matching TRBD2. This CDR3 has 16 amino acids. The trim removed 1 base at V and 1 base at J, leaving 1 base unmatched. CDR1 and CDR2 from the germline V gene are SGHAT and FQNNGV. The CDR3 sequence: CASSLVLAGNTGELFF. CDR3 DNA sequence: TGTGCCAGCAGCTTAGTACTAGCGGGGAACACCGGGGAGCTGTTTTTT.

This sequence joins TRBV5-1 and TRBJ2-2, with 11 positions matching TRBD2. Germline V gives CDR1 SGHRS, CDR2 YFSETQ. V trimming: 3 bases; J trimming: 5 bases; junction bases outside the gene matches: 6. The CDR3 has 16 amino acids. The CDR3 DNA follows: TGCGCCAGCAGCTCCCCCATAGCGGGGGGGACCGGGGAGCTGTTTTTT. Encoded protein: CASSSPIAGGTGELFF.

The chain is built from TRBV10-3 and TRBJ1-3; TRBD1 matches 8 bases. The germline V gene has CDR1 ENHRY and CDR2 SYGVKD. This CDR3 contains 14 residues. Unmatched junction bases numbered 9, after V lost 8 bases and J lost 6 bases. The CDR3, as DNA: TGTGCCATCGGGAGACAGGGGTATGAAAACACCATATATTTT. The encoded protein is CAIGRQGYENTIYF.

Remarks on this clone: At one end, the junction sequence differs from germline, possibly due to a read error. The chain joins TRBV12-5 to TRBJ1-2, with TRBD1 matching over 12 bases. Germline assignment: CDR1 LGHNT and CDR2 FRNRAP. This CDR3 region has 15 residues. The CDR3 DNA reads TGTGCTAGTGGTCGGACCGGGACAGGGGGCGCCGGTGTCTCCTTC. This translates into CASGRTGTGGAGVSF.

The V and J genes are TRBV7-8 and TRBJ1-3; 7 bases align to TRBD1. J gave up 4 bases and V 5 bases, and 8 bases lay outside the gene matches. Germline values: CDR1 SGHVS, CDR2 FQNEAQ. The CDR3 spans 15 residues. CDR3 coding DNA: TGTGCCAGCAGCGACGTCCCGGGACAGGGAAACACCATATATTTT. Translation gives CASSDVPGQGNTIYF. The complete variable domain, with remaining parts taken from reference TRBV7-8 and TRBJ1-3, reads GAGVSQSPRYKVAKRGQDVALRCDPISGHVSLFWYQQALGQGPEFLTYFQNEAQLDKSGLPSDRFFAERPEGSVSTLKIQRTQQEDSAVYLCASSDVPGQGNTIYFGEGSWLTVV.

This chain uses TRBV4-1 with TRBJ1-1; the match to TRBD1 covers 11 bases. With V trimmed by 1 base and J by 7 bases, 8 bases remained unmatched. CDR1 MGHRA and CDR2 YSYEKL come from the germline V gene. The length of the CDR3 is 16 residues. In DNA form, the CDR3 reads TGCGCCAGCAGCCAAGCGGGACAGGGGGTTCAGAGTGAAGCTTTCTTT. This codes for CASSQAGQGVQSEAFF.

This clone was seen once. The chain combines TRBV6-5 with TRBJ1-5; D is possibly TRBD1 (5 bases). The CDR3 length is 14 residues. V shed 2 bases and J shed 16 bases, with 21 bases lying between them. Germline values: CDR1 MNHEY, CDR2 SVGAGI. Written as DNA, the CDR3 is TGTGCCAGCAGTTACGGGGGGGTGGGCAGTACCTTACATTTT. Translating it yields CASSYGGVGSTLHF.

The chain joins TRBV5-4 to TRBJ1-1, with 9 bases fitting TRBD1. This CDR3 has 15 residues. V was clipped by 5 bases and J by 6 bases; unmatched bases: 11. Germline CDR1 reads SGHNT; CDR2 reads YYREEE (reference sequence). The CDR3 DNA sequence: TGTGCCAGCAGTCGTCGGGACAGGGATCTCCCTGAAGCTTTCTTT. Its protein is CASSRRDRDLPEAFF.

J is TRBJ1-1 and V is TRBV5-1; D gene unclear. Germline values: CDR1 SGHRS, CDR2 YFSETQ. CDR3 size: 14 residues. Trimming took off 7 bases at V and 6 bases at J, with 19 bases between the two ends. The CDR3, as DNA: TGCGCCAGCCTCCAAAGTCCCACGGACTCTGAAGCTTTCTTT. It yields the protein CASLQSPTDSEAFF.

The CDR3 region has the DNA TGTGCCAGCAGTTACTCGACGAGGGCAGATACGCAGTATTTT. It is translated as CASSYSTRADTQYF. The chain uses TRBV6-6 and TRBJ2-3; tentative D call: TRBD2 (5 bases). The germline V gene encodes CDR1 MNHNY and CDR2 SVGAGI (reference sequence). There are 14 residues in the CDR3. The V end was cut by 0 bases, the J end by 4 bases, with 8 bases between.

CDR3 DNA: TGTGCCAGCAGTTACACCAGGACAGGAACCACCGAGCAGTACTTC. Its translation is CASSYTRTGTTEQYF. V gene TRBV6-5 combines with J gene TRBJ2-7; 7 bases map to TRBD1. The germline CDR1 and CDR2 sequences are MNHEY and SVGAGI. This CDR3 has 15 residues. Trimming took 2 bases from V and 6 from J; bases not matched to a gene: 10.